The next 18 T cell receptor beta chains were all read from a single sample in a study of radiation and T cells in renal cell carcinoma. The protocol was immunoSEQ multiplex PCR, while the TCRdb copy is restricted to in-frame clones and leaves out a portion. The data hold roughly 45,000 clones, with over 80% observed a single time. Stated time point: blood 4 weeks post-SBRT, at nephrectomy. Treatment given: 15 Gy SBRT to primary tumor, nephrectomy 4 weeks later. The source was blood, collected from a patient whose treatment included radiotherapy and nephrectomy. The receptors derive from a woman in her seventies with renal cell carcinoma.

The genes are TRBV5-4 and TRBJ2-7; 8 bases map to TRBD1. This CDR3 contains 16 residues. Trimming cost V 1 base and J 2 bases; bases outside gene matches: 8. Germline CDR1 reads SGHNT; CDR2 reads YYREEE (reference sequence). CDR3 coding DNA: TGTGCCAGCAGCTTGTCCCCAGGGGGCGCAACCTACGAGCAGTACTTC. Encoded protein: CASSLSPGGATYEQYF.

The chain is built from TRBV7-2 and TRBJ1-3, with D uncertain. The CDR3 extends over 13 amino acids. Germline-derived CDR1 and CDR2 are SGHTA and FQGNSA. V was clipped by 3 bases and J by 0 bases, with 3 bases between them. CDR3 in amino acids: CASSFDSGNTIYF. The CDR3 nucleotides are TGTGCCAGCAGCTTTGACTCTGGAAACACCATATATTTT.

J is TRBJ2-2 and V is TRBV5-6; D is unclear. The CDR3 spans 15 residues. Per the germline V gene, CDR1 is SGHDT and CDR2 is YYEEEE. V was pared by 4 bases and J by 7 bases, with 17 bases between. This CDR3 reads CASSPFRATGGELFF. The CDR3 nucleotides are TGTGCCAGCAGCCCCTTTAGGGCCACGGGCGGGGAGCTGTTTTTT.

This rearrangement joins TRBV12-1 to TRBJ2-3. TRBV12-1 is reported as a pseudogene. The length of the CDR3 is 14 residues. CDR3 nucleotides: TGTGCCAGCAGCAAAACCGGGGCCACAGATACGCAGTATTTT. Its translation is CASSKTGATDTQYF.

The chain uses TRBV20-1 and TRBJ2-5; D remains unclear. Germline V gives CDR1 DFQATT, CDR2 SNEGSKA (reference sequence). V gave up 5 bases and J gave up 3 bases, with 4 bases separating them. This CDR3 comprises 10 residues. The CDR3 DNA sequence: TGCAGTGCTGATGAAGAGACCCAGTACTTC. It codes for CSADEETQYF.

The chain recombines TRBV7-9 with TRBJ2-2, with 10 bases aligning to TRBD2. Germline CDR1 is SEHNR and CDR2 is FQNEAQ (reference sequence). V trimming: 4 bases; J trimming: 5 bases; junction bases outside the gene matches: 4. The CDR3 spans 15 residues. The CDR3 sequence is CASSYTSGDTGELFF. The DNA for the CDR3 is TGTGCCAGCAGCTACACTAGCGGGGATACCGGGGAGCTGTTTTTT.

This rearrangement joins TRBV19 to TRBJ2-2; the D gene is possibly TRBD2 (6 bases). Trimming removed 5 bases from V and 4 bases from J, with 14 bases in between. The length of the CDR3 is 15 residues. Germline CDR1 is LNHDA and CDR2 is SQIVND (reference sequence). CDR3: CASSSWQEGTGELFF. The CDR3, as DNA: TGTGCCAGTAGTTCTTGGCAGGAGGGCACCGGGGAGCTGTTTTTT.

The chain is built from TRBV9 and TRBJ2-7; TRBD2 is a possible D gene (6 bases). The V and J ends lost 4 bases and 5 bases respectively, with 19 bases between them. The CDR3 totals 15 residues. Germline V lookup: CDR1 SGDLS, CDR2 YYNGEE. CDR3 sequence: CASSPRDFPAHEQYF. In nucleotides, the CDR3 is TGTGCCAGCAGCCCCAGGGACTTTCCCGCCCACGAGCAGTACTTC. The whole variable domain, filled in from reference TRBV9 and TRBJ2-7, reads DSGVTQTPKHLITATGQRVTLRCSPRSGDLSVYWYQQSLDQGLQFLIQYYNGEERAKGNILERFSAQQFPDLHSELNLSSLELGDSALYFCASSPRDFPAHEQYFGPGTRLTVT.

CDR3 coding DNA: TGCAGCGTTGTTTTAGACAGGGGTTACTACAATGAGCAGTTCTTC. Translating gives CSVVLDRGYYNEQFF. V and J are TRBV29-1 and TRBJ2-1, with 8 bases identical to TRBD1. Germline assignment: CDR1 SQVTM and CDR2 ANQGSEA. The V gene end was trimmed by 4 bases and the J gene end by 3 bases; junction bases not matched to a gene: 8. The CDR3 is 15 residues long.

The rearrangement uses TRBV10-2 and TRBJ2-1; 10 nucleotides line up with TRBD2. The germline gives CDR1 WSHSY, CDR2 SAAADI. This CDR3 has 14 amino acids. V trimming: 7 bases; J trimming: 4 bases; junction bases outside the gene matches: 4. CDR3 loop: CASTLLAGYNEQFF. The CDR3 bases are TGCGCCAGCACTTTACTAGCGGGGTACAATGAGCAGTTCTTC.

V usage is TRBV30 and J usage is TRBJ2-3; D gene uncertain. CDR3 length equals 14 residues. V was cut by 4 bases and J by 0 bases, with 11 bases left in between. The V gene's germline CDR1 is GTSNPN and CDR2 SVGIG (reference sequence). The CDR3 region is CAWTRQVSTDTQYF. The DNA for the CDR3 is TGTGCCTGGACCAGGCAGGTTAGCACAGATACGCAGTATTTT. The variable domain in full, with the rest retrieved from reference TRBV30 and TRBJ2-3, is SQTIHQWPATLVQPVGSPLSLECTVEGTSNPNLYWYRQAAGRGLQLLFYSVGIGQISSEVPQNLSASRPQDRQFILSSKKLLLSDSGFYLCAWTRQVSTDTQYFGPGTRLTVL.

The chain combines TRBV28 with TRBJ2-7; possibly TRBD2 for D (7 bases). V was trimmed by 3 bases and J by 1 base, leaving 13 bases between them. Germline values: CDR1 MDHEN, CDR2 SYDVKM. The CDR3 sequence is 15 residues long. The CDR3: CASSFIGGRSYEQYF. The CDR3 bases are TGTGCCAGCAGTTTCATCGGGGGGCGTTCCTACGAGCAGTACTTC.

A few counts support this clone. This chain uses TRBV5-4 with TRBJ1-4; D gene ambiguous. Germline V gene sequence: CDR1 SGHNT, CDR2 YYREEE (reference sequence). This CDR3 region has 13 residues. The V gene lost 1 base and the J gene lost 5 bases, with 6 bases spanning the gap. CDR3 region: CASSLHGNEKLFF. The CDR3 coding sequence is TGTGCCAGCAGCTTGCACGGGAATGAAAAACTGTTTTTT.

This clone came up once. J is TRBJ2-2 and V is TRBV5-1; the D gene is possibly TRBD2 (6 bases). Germline V gives CDR1 SGHRS, CDR2 YFSETQ. The V and J ends lost 7 bases and 1 base respectively, with 14 bases between them. The CDR3 is 15 amino acids. DNA of the CDR3: TGCGCCAGCCGAGGGGTAGCGGAGAACACCGGGGAGCTGTTTTTT. This encodes CASRGVAENTGELFF.

The genes are TRBV5-4 and TRBJ2-2; TRBD2 agrees at 10 bases. Trimming at V came to 2 bases and at J to 10 bases, leaving 5 bases not matched to a gene. Germline loops: CDR1 SGHNT, CDR2 YYREEE (reference sequence). This CDR3 region has 14 residues. Written as DNA, the CDR3 is TGTGCCAGCAGCTTAGCGGGAGGGAAAAAGGAGCTGTTTTTT. Residues: CASSLAGGKKELFF. Using reference TRBV5-4 and TRBJ2-2 for the parts outside the CDR3, the full variable domain is ETGVTQSPTHLIKTRGQQVTLRCSSQSGHNTVSWYQQALGQGPQFIFQYYREEENGRGNFPPRFSGLQFPNYSSELNVNALELDDSALYLCASSLAGGKKELFFGEGSRLTVL.

This chain uses TRBV4-2 with TRBJ1-3; D is unclear. Trimming removed 0 bases at V and 3 bases at J, with 9 bases between. Germline V CDR1 and CDR2: LGHNA, YNFKEQ. The CDR3 contains 15 residues. Here the CDR3 reads CASSQDTAGGNTIYF. The CDR3, as DNA: TGTGCCAGCAGCCAAGATACGGCAGGTGGAAACACCATATATTTT.

This rearrangement joins TRBV11-2 to TRBJ1-4, with TRBD1 matching 8 bases. The CDR3 is made up of 15 amino acids. CDR1 is SGHAT, CDR2 FQNNGV, per germline. Trimming at V came to 5 bases and at J to 4 bases, leaving 6 bases not matched to a gene. This chain's CDR3 is CASSRDRPNNEKLFF. The CDR3 nucleotides are TGTGCCAGCAGCCGGGACAGGCCTAATAATGAAAAACTGTTTTTT.

This chain connects TRBV5-1 to TRBJ1-1, with D perhaps matching TRBD1 (6 bases). The V gene lost 7 bases and the J gene lost 1 base, with 20 bases spanning the gap. This CDR3 has 16 amino acids. Germline CDR1 is SGHRS and CDR2 is YFSETQ. CDR3 sequence: CASSSREGGPNTEAFF. In DNA, the CDR3 is TGCGCCAGCTCCAGTAGGGAGGGGGGTCCGAACACTGAAGCTTTCTTT.